The 10 T cell receptor beta chains reported below all come from one sample, sequenced in a study of T-cell memory formation after mild COVID-19 (dated by TCRdb to the early 2020s). The protocol used for the library was 5' RACE. The instrument given in TCRdb is Illumina NovaSeq 6000. The public reads were reprocessed in TCRdb via fastp at Q25 and MiXCR, keeping in-frame beta chains. Merged by CDR3 protein, the rows form single entries marked with the most common genes and DNA. For this sample the table gives about 290,000 distinct CDR3 sequences, of which 15% were detected only once. The top ten clones comprise 22% of the sample. Material: PBMCs or a T cell subset sorted from them (not recorded which). These receptors all stem from a man younger than 35 who had mild COVID-19 (a few samples of this study predate the infection). The sample titles of this study are shuffled in the database, so cell type and time point are left out; the donor was told from shared clones.

The chain is built from TRBV9 and TRBJ2-5; 7 bases align to TRBD2. From germline, CDR1 is SGDLS and CDR2 YYNGEE. With V trimmed by 3 bases and J by 0 bases, 8 bases remained unmatched. The CDR3 has 16 residues. For the CDR3, the DNA is TGTGCCAGCAGCGAAAACCTAGCGGATAACCAAGAGACCCAGTACTTC. This gives the protein CASSENLADNQETQYF.

The rearrangement uses TRBV12-3 or TRBV12-4 and TRBJ2-3; tentative D call: TRBD1 (6 bases). This CDR3 comprises 15 residues. Deletions cut 3 bases from V and 4 bases from J, with 14 bases between. CDR3 sequence: CASSLGQGIPDTQYF. The CDR3 DNA follows: TGTGCCAGCAGTTTGGGGCAGGGGATCCCAGATACGCAGTATTTT.

This clonotype was picked up a small number of times. This chain uses TRBV6-2 or TRBV6-3 with TRBJ2-1, with D perhaps assigned TRBD1 or TRBD2 (5 bases each). V lost 5 bases, J lost 0 bases, and 11 bases lay in between. CDR3 length equals 15 residues. The germline V gene has CDR1 MNHEY and CDR2 SVGEGT. The CDR3 spells CASSHRDVSYNEQFF. DNA of the CDR3: TGTGCCAGCAGTCACCGGGACGTCTCCTACAATGAGCAGTTCTTC.

This clonotype was seen ten or more times. This chain joins TRBV10-3 and TRBJ1-5; D gene uncertain. V was pared by 9 bases and J by 1 base, with 10 bases between. Germline CDR1 ENHRY, CDR2 SYGVKD. The CDR3 contains 13 residues. The CDR3 bases are TGTGCCATAAGACAAGACAGCAATCAGCCCCAGCATTTT. Its protein product is CAIRQDSNQPQHF.

This clonotype was seen repeatedly, ten times or more. The J gene is TRBJ2-7, the V gene TRBV6-1; no firm D call. V lost 1 base, J lost 3 bases, and 7 bases lay in between. There are 13 residues in the CDR3. Germline CDR1 is MNHNS and CDR2 is SASEGT. The CDR3 sequence is CASSEGDLYEQYF. The CDR3, as DNA: TGTGCCAGCAGTGAAGGAGACCTCTACGAGCAGTACTTC.

This clonotype was counted between two and nine times. The J gene is TRBJ1-3, the V gene TRBV6-6, with 9 nucleotides matching TRBD1. V trimming: 6 bases; J trimming: 4 bases; junction bases outside the gene matches: 10. The CDR3 consists of 16 residues. From germline, CDR1 is MNHNY and CDR2 SVGAGI (reference sequence). CDR3 in amino acids: CASRPGTGKAGNTIYF. DNA for the CDR3: TGTGCCAGCAGACCCGGGACAGGGAAAGCCGGAAACACCATATATTTT.

The sample holds one count of this clonotype. The V call is TRBV4-1, the J call TRBJ2-1; 8 bases map to TRBD2. The CDR3 extends over 16 amino acids. Unmatched junction bases numbered 8, after V lost 0 bases and J lost 7 bases. Germline V CDR1 and CDR2: MGHRA, YSYEKL. Written as DNA, the CDR3 is TGCGCCAGCAGCCAAGAAGGAGGGCCGGGGGGGAATGAGCAGTTCTTC. This encodes CASSQEGGPGGNEQFF.

The rearrangement links TRBV6-5 to TRBJ1-2; weak D call: TRBD1 (5 bases). This CDR3 is 14 amino acids long. Germline V gene lookup returns CDR1 MNHEY and CDR2 SVGAGI. Trimming left V 8 bases short and J 7 bases short, with 20 bases between. The CDR3 is CASRGSRGPSGYTF. The CDR3 DNA reads TGTGCCAGCCGGGGGTCCCGAGGGCCGAGTGGCTACACCTTC.

Ten or more counts support this clonotype. The V gene is TRBV4-3, the J gene TRBJ2-1; 14 nucleotides agree with TRBD2. V gave up 0 bases and J gave up 4 bases; unmatched junction bases: 8. The CDR3 consists of 19 residues. The germline V gene encodes CDR1 LGHNA and CDR2 YSLEER. This chain's CDR3 is CASSQDGGLAGGLYNEQFF. In nucleotides, the CDR3 is TGCGCCAGCAGCCAAGACGGAGGACTAGCGGGGGGCCTATACAATGAGCAGTTCTTC.

This clonotype came up a few times. The CDR3 spells CASSEYRGGRDTQYF. The CDR3 region has the DNA TGTGCCAGCAGTGAATATAGAGGAGGGAGGGATACGCAGTATTTT. The chain carries TRBV25-1 and TRBJ2-3; perhaps TRBD2 as D (6 bases). The CDR3 has 15 residues. The V end lost 0 bases, the J end lost 6 bases, and 13 bases lay between the germline ends. Germline CDR1 and CDR2: MGHDK and SYGVNS.